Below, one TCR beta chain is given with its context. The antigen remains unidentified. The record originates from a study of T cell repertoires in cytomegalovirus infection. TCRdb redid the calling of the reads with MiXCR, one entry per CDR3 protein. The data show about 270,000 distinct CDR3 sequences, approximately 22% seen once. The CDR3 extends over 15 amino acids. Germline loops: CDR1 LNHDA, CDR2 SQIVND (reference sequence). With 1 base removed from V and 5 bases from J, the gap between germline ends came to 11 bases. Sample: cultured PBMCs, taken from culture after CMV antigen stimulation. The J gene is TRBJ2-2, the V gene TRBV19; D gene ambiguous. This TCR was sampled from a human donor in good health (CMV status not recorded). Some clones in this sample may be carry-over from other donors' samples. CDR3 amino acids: CASSIGRAGTGELFF. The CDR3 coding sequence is TGTGCCAGTAGTATAGGAAGGGCCGGGACCGGGGAGCTGTTTTTT. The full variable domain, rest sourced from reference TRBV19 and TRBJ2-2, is DGGITQSPKYLFRKEGQNVTLSCEQNLNHDAMYWYRQDPGQGLRLIYYSQIVNDFQKGDIAEGYSVSREKKESFPLTVTSAQKNPTAFYLCASSIGRAGTGELFFGEGSRLTVL.